These T cell receptor beta chains were read from a single sample in a study of neurological immune-mediated disorders. From the 5' RACE reads, TCRdb called clonotypes with MiXCR, one entry per CDR3 protein. Of about 70,000 distinct CDR3 sequences in the sample, about 3% were seen once. The sequencing sample was made of PBMCs. Source of these receptors: a woman between 50 and 59 years old with multiple sclerosis. Each CDR3 is given with its conserved first and last residue. The D gene is left open where the match is weak. Not all rows give a size; the values are once, few, many and, for expanded clones, a class.

J gene,D gene,V gene,CDR3 length,clone size,CDR3 protein,CDR3 DNA
TRBJ2-3,-,TRBV7-9,14,many,CASSLDGGTDTQYF,TGTGCCAGCAGCTTAGACGGGGGCACAGATACGCAGTATTTT
TRBJ1-5,-,TRBV7-2,14,many,CASSLGGWNQPQHF,TGTGCCAGCAGCTTAGGGGGGTGGAATCAGCCCCAGCATTTT
TRBJ1-5,TRBD1,TRBV6-2/TRBV6-3,15,many,CASSYSRDRNQPQHF,TGTGCCAGCAGTTACTCGAGGGACAGAAATCAGCCCCAGCATTTT
TRBJ2-5,-,TRBV20-1,13,many,CSARDHSVETQYF,TGCAGTGCTAGAGATCATAGTGTAGAGACCCAGTACTTC
TRBJ1-2,-,TRBV27,14,many,CASSLYAGDYGYTF,TGTGCCAGCAGTTTATATGCAGGGGACTATGGCTACACCTTC
TRBJ1-6,-,TRBV6-1,15,many,CASSEIGGYNSPLHF,TGTGCCAGCAGTGAGATAGGGGGCTATAATTCACCCCTCCACTTT
TRBJ2-7,-,TRBV7-2,15,many,CASSLVVGGSYEQYF,TGTGCCAGCAGCTTAGTTGTGGGGGGCTCCTACGAGCAGTACTTC
TRBJ1-1,-,TRBV20-1,14,-,CSARVPVLNTEAFF,TGCAGTGCTAGAGTTCCGGTCCTGAACACTGAAGCTTTCTTT
TRBJ1-6,-,TRBV7-2,16,many,CASSLSGSSYNSPLHF,TGTGCCAGCAGCTTATCTGGGAGCTCCTATAATTCACCCCTCCACTTT
TRBJ1-4,TRBD1,TRBV20-1,13,-,CSALDRGNEKLFF,TGCAGTGCGTTGGACAGGGGGAATGAAAAACTGTTTTTT
TRBJ2-1,TRBD2,TRBV7-8,17,many,CASNRRERGGDYNEQFF,TGTGCCAGCAACCGGCGGGAGCGGGGGGGCGATTACAATGAGCAGTTCTTC
TRBJ1-2,TRBD1,TRBV29-1,14,many,CSATTGPEDYGYTF,TGCAGCGCCACGACAGGGCCTGAGGACTATGGCTACACCTTC
TRBJ2-3,TRBD1,TRBV7-2,16,many,CASSPPGQGSTDTQYF,TGTGCCAGCAGCCCACCGGGACAGGGCAGCACAGATACGCAGTATTTT
TRBJ1-2,TRBD1,TRBV28,16,many,CASNLSDRGGFYGYTF,TGTGCCAGCAACCTCTCGGACAGGGGGGGATTCTATGGCTACACCTTC
TRBJ2-1,TRBD1,TRBV20-1,14,many,CSARADRPPNEQFF,TGCAGTGCCCGAGCGGACAGGCCACCTAATGAGCAGTTCTTC
TRBJ1-1,-,TRBV5-1,15,many,CASSLGSGVGTEAFF,TGCGCCAGCAGCTTGGGTTCAGGGGTAGGCACTGAAGCTTTCTTT
TRBJ2-1,TRBD2,TRBV7-2,15,many,CASNRRREGGNEQFF,TGTGCCAGCAACCGGCGCCGGGAGGGTGGCAATGAGCAGTTCTTC
TRBJ2-7,TRBD2,TRBV20-1,13,many,CSAHIAGFYEQYF,TGCAGTGCTCACATAGCGGGGTTCTACGAGCAGTACTTC
TRBJ2-6,-,TRBV20-1,16,many,CSARDLAGSGANVLTF,TGCAGTGCTAGAGATCTTGCCGGTTCTGGCGCCAACGTCCTGACTTTC
TRBJ2-4,-,TRBV7-2,16,many,CASSLMGSPEENIQYF,TGTGCCAGCAGCTTAATGGGGTCGCCTGAGGAAAACATTCAGTACTTC
TRBJ2-2,-,TRBV10-3,14,many,CASRRDTLPGELFF,TGTGCCTCACGCCGGGACACTCTCCCCGGGGAGCTGTTTTTT
TRBJ2-5,-,TRBV15,14,many,CATSSTGLQETQYF,TGTGCCACCAGCAGTACAGGGCTCCAAGAGACCCAGTACTTC
TRBJ1-2,TRBD1,TRBV12-5,13,many,CASASDRFYGYTF,TGTGCTAGTGCCTCGGACAGGTTCTATGGCTACACCTTC
TRBJ1-1,-,TRBV14,14,many,CASSRGGAPTEAFF,TGTGCCAGCAGCCGCGGAGGGGCGCCTACTGAAGCTTTCTTT
TRBJ2-1,-,TRBV28,15,many,CASSLGGARYNEQFF,TGTGCCAGCAGTTTAGGGGGGGCCCGGTACAATGAGCAGTTCTTC
TRBJ2-1,-,TRBV5-1,12,-,CASGPSSGEQFF,TGCGCCAGCGGCCCCTCCAGCGGTGAGCAGTTCTTC
TRBJ2-1,-,TRBV2,11,many,CASSDEGSRFF,TGTGCCAGCAGTGACGAGGGGTCGCGGTTCTTC
TRBJ2-3,TRBD1,TRBV20-1,13,many,CSAPGQGIDTQYF,TGCAGTGCCCCGGGACAGGGAATAGATACGCAGTATTTT
TRBJ2-3,TRBD1,TRBV10-3,16,many,CAISTPGTGGTDTQYF,TGTGCCATCAGTACCCCCGGGACAGGGGGCACAGATACGCAGTATTTT